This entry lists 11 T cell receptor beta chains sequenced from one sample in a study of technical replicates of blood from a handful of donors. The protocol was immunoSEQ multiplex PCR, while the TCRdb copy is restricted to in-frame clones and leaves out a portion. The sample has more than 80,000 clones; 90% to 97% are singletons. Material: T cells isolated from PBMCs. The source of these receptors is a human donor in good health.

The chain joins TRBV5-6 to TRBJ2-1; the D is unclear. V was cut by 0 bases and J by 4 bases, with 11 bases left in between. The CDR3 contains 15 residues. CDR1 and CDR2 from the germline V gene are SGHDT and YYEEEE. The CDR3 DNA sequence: TGTGCCAGCAGCTTGGGGCAGGTGATTTACAATGAGCAGTTCTTC. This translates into CASSLGQVIYNEQFF.

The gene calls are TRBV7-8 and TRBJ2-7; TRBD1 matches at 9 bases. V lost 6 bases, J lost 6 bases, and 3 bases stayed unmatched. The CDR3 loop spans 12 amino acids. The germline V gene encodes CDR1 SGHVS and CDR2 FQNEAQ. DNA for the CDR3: TGTGCCAGCAGACGGACAGGGGTCGAGCAGTACTTC. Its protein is CASRRTGVEQYF.

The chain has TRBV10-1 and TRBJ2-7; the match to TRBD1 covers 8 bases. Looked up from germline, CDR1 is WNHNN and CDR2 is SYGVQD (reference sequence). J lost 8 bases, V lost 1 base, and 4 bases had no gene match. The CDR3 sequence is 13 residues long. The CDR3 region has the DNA TGCGCCAGCAGTGAGTTCCGGACAGGGAAGCAGTACTTC. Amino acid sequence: CASSEFRTGKQYF.

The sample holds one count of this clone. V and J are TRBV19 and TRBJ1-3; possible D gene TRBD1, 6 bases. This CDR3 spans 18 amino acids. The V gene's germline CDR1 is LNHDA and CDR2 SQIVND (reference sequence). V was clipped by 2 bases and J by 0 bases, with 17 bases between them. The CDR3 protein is CASSIRDTDSYSGNTIYF. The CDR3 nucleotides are TGTGCCAGTAGTATAAGGGACACGGATAGCTACTCTGGAAACACCATATATTTT.

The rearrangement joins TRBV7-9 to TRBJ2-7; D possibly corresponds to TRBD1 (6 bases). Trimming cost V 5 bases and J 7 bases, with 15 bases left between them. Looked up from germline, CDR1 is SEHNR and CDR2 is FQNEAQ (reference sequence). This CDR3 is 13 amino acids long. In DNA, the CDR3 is TGTGCCAGCAGCCTACAGGGAGAAGGAGAGCAGTACTTC. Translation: CASSLQGEGEQYF.

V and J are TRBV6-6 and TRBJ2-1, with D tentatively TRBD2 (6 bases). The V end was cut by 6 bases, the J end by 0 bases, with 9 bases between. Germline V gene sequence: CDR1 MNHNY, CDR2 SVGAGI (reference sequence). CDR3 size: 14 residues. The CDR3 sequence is CASRDGSSYNEQFF. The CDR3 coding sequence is TGTGCCAGCAGAGACGGGAGCTCCTACAATGAGCAGTTCTTC.

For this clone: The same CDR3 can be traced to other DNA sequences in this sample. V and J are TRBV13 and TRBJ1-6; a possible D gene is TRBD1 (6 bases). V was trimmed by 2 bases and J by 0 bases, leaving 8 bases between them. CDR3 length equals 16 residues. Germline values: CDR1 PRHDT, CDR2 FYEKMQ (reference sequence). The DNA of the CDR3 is TGTGCCAGCAGCTTACAGGGGAGCTCCTATAATTCACCCCTCCACTTT. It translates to CASSLQGSSYNSPLHF. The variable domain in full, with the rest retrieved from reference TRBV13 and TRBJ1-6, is AAGVIQSPRHLIKEKRETATLKCYPIPRHDTVYWYQQGPGQDPQFLISFYEKMQSDKGSIPDRFSAQQFSDYHSELNMSSLELGDSALYFCASSLQGSSYNSPLHFGNGTRLTVT.

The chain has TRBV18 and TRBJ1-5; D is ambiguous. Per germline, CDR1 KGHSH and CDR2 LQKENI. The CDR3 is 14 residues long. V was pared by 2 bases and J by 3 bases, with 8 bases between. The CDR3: CASSPGQINQPQHF. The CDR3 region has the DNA TGTGCCAGCTCACCAGGTCAGATCAATCAGCCCCAGCATTTT.

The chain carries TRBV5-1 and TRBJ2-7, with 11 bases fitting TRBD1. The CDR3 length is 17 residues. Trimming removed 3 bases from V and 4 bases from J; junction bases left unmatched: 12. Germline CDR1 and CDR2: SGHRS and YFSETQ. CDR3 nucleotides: TGCGCCAGCAGCTCGCGTGGGGGACAGGGGGTCTTATACGAGCAGTACTTC. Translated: CASSSRGGQGVLYEQYF.

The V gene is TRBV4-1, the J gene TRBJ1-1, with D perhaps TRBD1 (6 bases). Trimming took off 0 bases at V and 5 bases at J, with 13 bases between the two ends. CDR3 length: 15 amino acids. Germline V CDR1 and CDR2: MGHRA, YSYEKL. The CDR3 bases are TGCGCCAGCAGCCAAGAAAACAGGGTCGAGACTGAAGCTTTCTTT. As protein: CASSQENRVETEAFF.

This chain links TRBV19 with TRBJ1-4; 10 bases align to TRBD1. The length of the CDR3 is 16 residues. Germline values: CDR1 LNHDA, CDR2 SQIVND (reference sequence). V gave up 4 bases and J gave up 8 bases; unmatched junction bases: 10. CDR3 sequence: CASSTRQGAPREKLFF. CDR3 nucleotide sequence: TGTGCCAGTAGTACCCGACAGGGGGCCCCTAGAGAAAAACTGTTTTTT. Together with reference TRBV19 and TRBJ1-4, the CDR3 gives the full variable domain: DGGITQSPKYLFRKEGQNVTLSCEQNLNHDAMYWYRQDPGQGLRLIYYSQIVNDFQKGDIAEGYSVSREKKESFPLTVTSAQKNPTAFYLCASSTRQGAPREKLFFGSGTQLSVL.